The 23 T cell receptor beta chains given below trace back to one sample, sequenced in a study of response to subunit inactivated influenza vaccine. MiXCR was run by TCRdb on the RT-PCR reads, yielding one entry per CDR3 protein. The sample holds some 500,000 distinct CDR3 sequences, 15% to 20% seen once. The input for sequencing was CD4+ T cells sorted from PBMCs, taken roughly 24 months after vaccination. These receptor sequences come from a man aged 50 to 69 who received an inactivated influenza vaccine.

The chain joins TRBV12-3 or TRBV12-4 to TRBJ1-1, with D possibly matching TRBD1 (6 bases). V dropped 6 bases and J dropped 5 bases, with 16 bases sitting between them. The CDR3 runs 14 residues. The CDR3 sequence: CASSPQGGQTEAFF. CDR3 nucleotides: TGTGCCAGCAGCCCACAGGGAGGTCAAACTGAAGCTTTCTTT.

This clonotype was seen a few times. The chain recombines TRBV6-2 or TRBV6-3 with TRBJ2-5; D remains ambiguous. The germline CDR1 and CDR2 sequences are MNHEY and SVGEGT. The germline V and J ends were trimmed by 2 bases and 2 bases, with 9 bases remaining between them. The CDR3 covers 14 residues. The CDR3 here is CASSYGLEQETQYF. In DNA, the CDR3 is TGTGCCAGCAGTTACGGTCTAGAACAAGAGACCCAGTACTTC.

This clonotype was seen a few times. The chain joins TRBV20-1 to TRBJ2-7; possibly TRBD1 for D (5 bases). The V gene lost 3 bases and the J gene lost 6 bases, with 15 bases spanning the gap. The germline gives CDR1 DFQATT, CDR2 SNEGSKA (reference sequence). The CDR3 has 13 residues. This CDR3 is CSASDRSPSEQYF. The CDR3 nucleotides read TGCAGTGCTAGTGACAGATCTCCGAGCGAGCAGTACTTC.

This clonotype was observed at least ten times. The J gene is TRBJ1-5, the V gene TRBV29-1, with D perhaps TRBD1 (6 bases). CDR1 and CDR2 (germline): SQVTM, ANQGSEA. The length of the CDR3 is 15 residues. Deletions cut 4 bases from V and 5 bases from J, with 18 bases between. CDR3 protein: CSVALGARGDQPQHF. The DNA of the CDR3 is TGCAGCGTTGCGTTGGGGGCAAGGGGCGATCAGCCCCAGCATTTT.

This clonotype was detected a few times. This sequence joins TRBV5-5 and TRBJ2-4; D may be TRBD2 (6 bases). V lost 9 bases, J lost 2 bases, and 15 bases lay in between. This CDR3 contains 14 residues. The V gene's germline CDR1 is SGHKS and CDR2 YYEKEE (reference sequence). The CDR3 DNA reads TGTGCCACCTCTGCGGCGGGATCCAAAAACATTCAGTACTTC. The encoded protein is CATSAAGSKNIQYF.

This clonotype was observed a handful of times. V gene TRBV9 combines with J gene TRBJ2-5; TRBD1 is a possible D gene (5 bases). Germline CDR1 and CDR2: SGDLS and YYNGEE. V was shortened by 4 bases and J by 1 base, with 8 bases between the two germline ends. The CDR3 is 13 residues long. This chain's CDR3 is CASSKTVQETQYF. As DNA, the CDR3 is TGTGCCAGCAGCAAGACAGTCCAAGAGACCCAGTACTTC.

This clonotype has just a few counts. The chain employs TRBV7-8 and TRBJ2-1, with TRBD2 as a possible D gene (6 bases). The V and J ends lost 1 base and 2 bases respectively, with 9 bases between them. Germline values: CDR1 SGHVS, CDR2 FQNEAQ. The CDR3 covers 15 residues. CDR3 loop: CASSLEGRTYNEQFF. CDR3 DNA: TGTGCCAGCAGCTTAGAAGGGAGGACCTACAATGAGCAGTTCTTC.

This clonotype appeared many times. One end of the junction does not line up with germline, which may come from a read error. This chain joins TRBV12-3 or TRBV12-4 and TRBJ1-6; TRBD1 aligns across 7 bases. CDR3 length equals 15 residues. CDR3 bases: TGTGCCAGCAGCTTAGGGGGGCAGGGGGATTCACCCCTCCACTTT. It specifies CASSLGGQGDSPLHF.

V and J are TRBV6-6 and TRBJ2-7; D is uncertain. The CDR3 spans 11 residues. CDR1 and CDR2 (germline): MNHNY, SVGAGI (reference sequence). With 7 bases removed from V and 1 base from J, the gap between germline ends came to 5 bases. CDR3 residues: CASKKSYEQYF. CDR3 nucleotide sequence: TGTGCCAGCAAGAAGTCCTACGAGCAGTACTTC.

Comment on this clonotype: The junction does not match germline at one end; this may be a read error. The chain recombines TRBV20-1 with TRBJ2-3, with TRBD2 identical over 13 bases. Germline V CDR1 and CDR2: DFQATT, SNEGSKA (reference sequence). The CDR3 has 16 amino acids. The CDR3 coding sequence is TGCAGTGCCAGAGAACTAGCGGGAGGGTCCCGGGATACGCAGTATTTT. This encodes CSARELAGGSRDTQYF.

The genes are TRBV15 and TRBJ1-4, with TRBD1 as a possible D gene (5 bases). Germline lookup yields CDR1 LNHNV and CDR2 YYDKDF (reference sequence). The CDR3 spans 15 residues. V was clipped by 1 base and J by 7 bases, with 13 bases between them. The CDR3 sequence is CATSRGATRGEKLFF. CDR3 DNA: TGTGCCACCAGCAGAGGGGCCACGAGGGGTGAAAAACTGTTTTTT.

This clonotype showed up just a few times. The CDR3 DNA is TGTGCCAGCAGGATACACCGGGACCGATCCTACGAGCAGTACTTC. It yields the protein CASRIHRDRSYEQYF. J is TRBJ2-7 and V is TRBV6-1, with D perhaps matching TRBD1 or TRBD2 (5 bases each). The CDR3 runs to 15 residues. Germline CDR1 and CDR2: MNHNS and SASEGT. Trimming stripped 6 bases from V and 1 base from J, with 16 bases between.

A few counts support this clonotype. This chain uses TRBV15 with TRBJ2-3; D is undetermined. CDR1 is LNHNV, CDR2 YYDKDF, per germline (reference sequence). The CDR3 consists of 15 residues. V was clipped by 0 bases and J by 4 bases, with 11 bases between them. The CDR3 sequence: CATSRDTSRADTQYF. In DNA form, the CDR3 reads TGTGCCACCAGCAGAGACACCTCCCGGGCAGATACGCAGTATTTT.

V usage is TRBV12-3 or TRBV12-4 and J usage is TRBJ1-1; D remains unclear. This CDR3 is 13 amino acids long. Trimming pared 7 bases from V and 6 bases from J, leaving 15 bases between. The CDR3 DNA reads as TGTGCCAGCACCTGGGGTGGATCTCCTGAAGCTTTCTTT. Translated, it gives CASTWGGSPEAFF.

The chain combines TRBV20-1 with TRBJ2-3, with a tentative D call TRBD1 (5 bases). CDR1 and CDR2 from the germline V gene are DFQATT and SNEGSKA (reference sequence). The CDR3 extends over 14 amino acids. The V end was cut by 2 bases, the J end by 0 bases, with 9 bases between. The CDR3 protein is CSARWGFSTDTQYF. CDR3 DNA sequence: TGCAGTGCTAGATGGGGCTTCAGCACAGATACGCAGTATTTT.

The CDR3 sequence is CASSPPNGGNEQFF. The CDR3 coding sequence is TGTGCCAGCTCACCTCCGAACGGGGGGAATGAGCAGTTCTTC. The chain uses TRBV18 and TRBJ2-1; 7 nucleotides match TRBD2. Per the germline V gene, CDR1 is KGHSH and CDR2 is LQKENI. The CDR3 is 14 amino acids. The V segment lost 3 bases and the J segment 7 bases; nucleotides outside the gene matches: 6.

In this sample, this clonotype turned up many times. The chain couples TRBV3-1 to TRBJ2-2; TRBD1 agrees at 7 bases. Germline CDR1 is LGHDT and CDR2 is YNNKEL (reference sequence). With 4 bases clipped from V and 6 bases from J, the junction kept 5 bases outside the gene matches. The CDR3 spans 14 residues. As DNA, the CDR3 is TGTGCCAGCAGCCCAATCGACAGGGCCGGGGAGCTGTTTTTT. Encoded protein: CASSPIDRAGELFF.

This clonotype has a handful of counts. V gene TRBV9 combines with J gene TRBJ1-1; 10 nucleotides agree with TRBD1. Germline CDR1 SGDLS, CDR2 YYNGEE. V dropped 4 bases and J dropped 6; count of bases not matched to a gene: 6. There are 14 residues in the CDR3. This CDR3 reads CASSSRGTGAEAFF. CDR3 nucleotide sequence: TGTGCCAGCAGCTCCCGTGGGACAGGGGCTGAAGCTTTCTTT.

This CDR3 reads CAWSVSREFGYTF. The CDR3 coding sequence is TGTGCCTGGAGTGTTAGCAGGGAATTTGGCTACACCTTC. This chain joins TRBV30 and TRBJ1-2, with D tentatively TRBD1 (5 bases). The V gene's germline CDR1 is GTSNPN and CDR2 SVGIG (reference sequence). Between the trimmed V and J ends, which lost 0 bases and 7 bases, there was a span of 12 bases. The CDR3 length is 13 residues.

This clonotype came up many times. The genes are TRBV4-2 and TRBJ2-1; D is uncertain. This CDR3 is 13 amino acids long. Looked up from germline, CDR1 is LGHNA and CDR2 is YNFKEQ. The germline V and J ends were trimmed by 1 base and 5 bases, with 6 bases remaining between them. CDR3 sequence: CASSQVTHNEQFF. CDR3 coding DNA: TGTGCCAGCAGCCAAGTAACCCACAATGAGCAGTTCTTC.

For the CDR3, the DNA is TGTGCCAGCAGCCAAACGTCTGAGCAGTTCTTC. It encodes CASSQTSEQFF. This chain links TRBV7-2 with TRBJ2-1, with no clear D. V lost 5 bases and J lost 9, with 8 bases in between. Germline V CDR1 and CDR2: SGHTA, FQGNSA. This CDR3 spans 11 amino acids.

This clonotype has just a few counts. The chain combines TRBV4-2 with TRBJ2-3; D is ambiguous. V was cut by 0 bases and J by 1 base, with 8 bases left in between. The CDR3 consists of 15 residues. CDR1 LGHNA and CDR2 YNFKEQ come from the germline V gene. The CDR3 coding sequence is TGTGCCAGCAGCCAAGAGTTAAGTGGCACAGATACGCAGTATTTT. This codes for CASSQELSGTDTQYF.

This clonotype showed up just a few times. The chain is built from TRBV6-1 and TRBJ2-7; 9 nucleotides match TRBD1. There are 14 residues in the CDR3. V shed 0 bases and J 8 bases; nucleotides not matched to a gene: 5. Germline V gene lookup returns CDR1 MNHNS and CDR2 SASEGT. CDR3 sequence: CASSEAGQGNQQYF. The CDR3 DNA follows: TGTGCCAGCAGTGAAGCCGGACAGGGGAATCAGCAGTACTTC.